Sequencing of this T cell receptor (beta chain) was carried out in a study of human T cells and chemical hapten exposure. Study outcomes and limitations: No change in TCRs above 1 in 1000 frequency was produced by DPC sensitization. Against controls, expanded TCRs gave rise to significantly more large CDR3 similarity clusters.

Time point noted: pre-sensitization, week 0. Treatment indicated: therapeutic diphenylcyclopropenone sensitization with weekly scalp DPC. TCRdb re-derived calls from the RACE reads in MiXCR, one entry per CDR3 protein. In the table there are roughly 110,000 distinct CDR3 sequences, around 12% of which are singletons. This clonotype was seen a single time. The antigen remains unidentified. CDR3 length: 13 residues. Trimming at V came to 8 bases and at J to 6 bases, leaving 8 bases not matched to a gene. Looked up from germline, CDR1 is MDHEN and CDR2 is SYDVKM. Sequenced material: whole blood, taken in connection with sensitization to the hapten diphenylcyclopropenone (DPC). The J gene is TRBJ2-7, the V gene TRBV28; the match to TRBD1 covers 9 bases. This receptor was identified in a woman aged 45-59 years with alopecia areata. Some clones in this sample may be carry-over from other donors' samples. The CDR3 DNA follows: TGTGCCAGCGGGGGGACAGGGCCCCCCGAGCAGTACTTC. This translates into CASGGTGPPEQYF. Full variable domain (remainder filled in from reference TRBV28 and TRBJ2-7): DVKVTQSSRYLVKRTGEKVFLECVQDMDHENMFWYRQDPGLGLRLIYFSYDVKMKEKGDIPEGYSVSREKKERFSLILESASTNQTSMYLCASGGTGPPEQYFGPGTRLTVT.